This T cell receptor beta chain was observed in a study of T cells after yellow fever vaccination. Study at large: In the case of low-cell-number fractions, SMART-Seq v4 Ultra Low Input was used for preparation. Study results and caveats: Peak timing came faster in the weaker secondary response, day 5 versus 15. Subsequent to the booster, the majority of primary-vaccination clones reappeared (roughly 95% CD4, approximately 90% CD8).

This clonotype has more than one count but fewer than ten. Antigen unknown. They built TCR cDNA with 5'RACE template switching, a step that put in a universal primer site and UMIs. A single record per CDR3 protein comes from TCRdb applying MiXCR to the 5' RACE reads. Of 250,000 to 400,000 distinct CDR3 sequences in the sample, over 4% were seen once. V gave up 5 bases and J gave up 8 bases, with 10 bases separating them. The CDR3 loop spans 12 amino acids. Material: PBMCs, obtained 5 days after the yellow fever booster vaccination. This receptor was taken from a young man who received the YFV17D yellow fever vaccine. The chain joins TRBV12-3 or TRBV12-4 to TRBJ2-1, with D possibly being TRBD2 (5 bases). The CDR3 sequence is CASSPEGDEQFF. CDR3 DNA sequence: TGTGCCAGCAGTCCAGAGGGCGATGAGCAGTTCTTC.